This entry lists 22 T cell receptor beta chains sequenced from one sample in a study of patients and donors after allogeneic stem cell transplantation. A single record per CDR3 protein comes from TCRdb applying MiXCR to the RT-PCR reads. Of around 240,000 distinct CDR3 sequences listed, 11% to 15% are singletons. The specimen sequenced was blood, either unsorted or a sorted T cell fraction (not recorded which). The receptors derive from a human donor who was either an allogeneic HSCT recipient or a stem cell or donor lymphocyte infusion donor (not recorded which). It is not recorded whose cells these are; they may come from a transplant donor.

This chain joins TRBV4-3 and TRBJ2-2; D gene ambiguous. Germline V gene data show CDR1 as LGHNA and CDR2 as YSLEER. V lost 4 bases to trimming and J lost 8 bases, with 8 bases between them. CDR3 length: 12 residues. The CDR3 region is CASSPLDGELFF. The CDR3 bases are TGCGCCAGCAGCCCTCTAGATGGGGAGCTGTTTTTT.

This clonotype was observed at least ten times. This chain links TRBV3-1 with TRBJ2-7; no clear D gene. Germline V lookup: CDR1 LGHDT, CDR2 YNNKEL (reference sequence). The germline V and J ends were trimmed by 1 base and 3 bases, with 4 bases remaining between them. The CDR3 runs 12 residues. CDR3 amino acids: CASSQVDYEQYF. The CDR3 coding sequence is TGTGCCAGCAGCCAAGTCGACTACGAGCAGTACTTC.

This clonotype was counted a few times. This chain joins TRBV7-8 and TRBJ2-7; 10 bases are a match to TRBD2. The CDR3 spans 15 residues. In germline, CDR1 is SGHVS, CDR2 FQNEAQ. V gave up 5 bases and J gave up 2 bases; unmatched junction bases: 6. CDR3: CASSTGTSVAYEQYF. CDR3 nucleotides: TGTGCCAGCAGCACCGGGACTAGCGTGGCCTACGAGCAGTACTTC.

The rearrangement uses TRBV27 and TRBJ1-5; D unresolved. Germline values: CDR1 MNHEY, CDR2 SMNVEV (reference sequence). Trimming pared 6 bases from V and 3 bases from J, leaving 9 bases between. The CDR3 covers 13 residues. CDR3 DNA sequence: TGTGCCAGCAGCAGGATCCTCAATCAGCCCCAGCATTTT. This translates into CASSRILNQPQHF.

In its sample, this clonotype was seen many times. The J gene is TRBJ2-2, the V gene TRBV24-1, with a tentative D call TRBD1 (5 bases). This CDR3 has 16 residues. V was clipped by 7 bases and J by 3 bases, with 17 bases between them. CDR1 and CDR2 from the germline V gene are KGHDR and SFDVKD. CDR3 nucleotide sequence: TGTGCCACCAGCCCGAGGTGGGGCACATACACCGGGGAGCTGTTTTTT. This codes for CATSPRWGTYTGELFF.

This clonotype was seen ten or more times. The chain employs TRBV5-1 and TRBJ2-1, with D uncertain. This CDR3 has 13 amino acids. The germline gives CDR1 SGHRS, CDR2 YFSETQ. V was clipped by 3 bases and J by 8 bases, with 12 bases between them. CDR3 DNA: TGCGCCAGCAGCTGGTCCTCGCGCGATGAGCAGTTCTTC. Encoded protein: CASSWSSRDEQFF.

This clonotype has at least ten counts. The genes are TRBV4-1 and TRBJ2-3; 10 positions match TRBD2. Germline V gene data show CDR1 as MGHRA and CDR2 as YSYEKL. V was clipped by 0 bases and J by 1 base; unmatched bases: 4. This CDR3 region has 17 residues. CDR3 sequence: CASSQETGTSGTDTQYF. Here the CDR3 DNA reads TGCGCCAGCAGCCAAGAGACCGGGACTAGCGGCACAGATACGCAGTATTTT.

In this sample, this clonotype turned up a few times. The genes are TRBV3-1 and TRBJ1-2, with TRBD1 as a possible D gene (6 bases). Trimming removed 1 base at V and 8 bases at J, with 17 bases between. CDR1 LGHDT and CDR2 YNNKEL come from the germline V gene (reference sequence). This CDR3 is built from 15 residues. In nucleotides, the CDR3 is TGTGCCAGCAGCCAAGGGCGACGGGGGGCTAGCGGCTACACCTTC. Translating it yields CASSQGRRGASGYTF.

This clonotype was seen only a few times. The rearrangement uses TRBV4-1 and TRBJ1-1; maybe TRBD1 (5 bases). The germline CDR1 and CDR2 sequences are MGHRA and YSYEKL. V lost 4 bases and J 2 bases, leaving 11 bases between the germline ends. The CDR3 covers 14 residues. The DNA of the CDR3 is TGCGCCAGCAGCCGCCAGGGTATTAACACTGAAGCTTTCTTT. It is translated as CASSRQGINTEAFF.

This clonotype came up a few times. The V call is TRBV30, the J call TRBJ1-2; D gene unclear. Germline V gives CDR1 GTSNPN, CDR2 SVGIG (reference sequence). The V end was cut by 2 bases, the J end by 8 bases, with 15 bases between. The CDR3 sequence is 13 residues long. The CDR3 bases are TGTGCCTGGAGTACCAGTTACGCGAAGGGCTACACCTTC. Translating it yields CAWSTSYAKGYTF. The whole variable domain, remainder taken from reference TRBV30 and TRBJ1-2, is SQTIHQWPATLVQPVGSPLSLECTVEGTSNPNLYWYRQAAGRGLQLLFYSVGIGQISSEVPQNLSASRPQDRQFILSSKKLLLSDSGFYLCAWSTSYAKGYTFGSGTRLTVV.

This clonotype has at least ten counts. This chain joins TRBV7-8 and TRBJ2-2, with D possibly TRBD1 on 6 matching bases. Germline CDR1 and CDR2: SGHVS and FQNEAQ. This CDR3 is built from 16 residues. The V gene lost 6 bases and the J gene lost 2 bases, with 16 bases spanning the gap. Written as DNA, the CDR3 is TGTGCCAGCAGTCACCCGCCGGACAGCAACACCGGGGAGCTGTTTTTT. Translation gives CASSHPPDSNTGELFF. Full variable domain (remainder filled in from reference TRBV7-8 and TRBJ2-2): GAGVSQSPRYKVAKRGQDVALRCDPISGHVSLFWYQQALGQGPEFLTYFQNEAQLDKSGLPSDRFFAERPEGSVSTLKIQRTQQEDSAVYLCASSHPPDSNTGELFFGEGSRLTVL.

The chain carries TRBV18 and TRBJ1-2; 11 nucleotides line up with TRBD1. V was clipped by 3 bases and J by 8 bases; unmatched bases: 8. This CDR3 spans 15 amino acids. CDR1 is KGHSH and CDR2 is LQKENI in the germline V gene. The CDR3 loop reads CASSPDWTGGAGYTF. The DNA for the CDR3 is TGTGCCAGCTCACCTGATTGGACAGGGGGCGCGGGCTACACCTTC. Looking up the rest from reference TRBV18 and TRBJ1-2 gives the full variable domain: NAGVMQNPRHLVRRRGQEARLRCSPMKGHSHVYWYRQLPEEGLKFMVYLQKENIIDESGMPKERFSAEFPKEGPSILRIQQVVRGDSAAYFCASSPDWTGGAGYTFGSGTRLTVV.

The V call is TRBV20-1, the J call TRBJ1-6, with D perhaps matching TRBD1 (6 bases). Trimming removed 5 bases at V and 0 bases at J, with 17 bases between. There are 17 residues in the CDR3. From germline, CDR1 is DFQATT and CDR2 SNEGSKA (reference sequence). The chain's CDR3 is CSAPVTGLSSYNSPLHF. As DNA, the CDR3 is TGCAGTGCTCCGGTCACAGGGCTCAGCTCCTATAATTCACCCCTCCACTTT.

This clonotype was picked up a small number of times. The CDR3 is CASSDGAVNSPLHF. CDR3 in DNA: TGTGCCAGCAGTGACGGGGCAGTTAATTCACCCCTCCACTTT. The rearrangement joins TRBV6-4 to TRBJ1-6, with D maybe TRBD1 (5 bases). The V end lost 2 bases, the J end lost 6 bases, and 8 bases lay between the germline ends. CDR1 MRHNA and CDR2 SNTAGT come from the germline V gene. This CDR3 spans 14 amino acids.

This clonotype was recorded at least ten times. The chain uses TRBV15 and TRBJ2-5; TRBD2 aligns across 8 bases. The length of the CDR3 is 15 residues. Trimming cost V 0 bases and J 4 bases; bases outside gene matches: 4. Germline CDR1 LNHNV, CDR2 YYDKDF (reference sequence). The CDR3 protein is CATSRDRGGLETQYF. The CDR3 DNA follows: TGTGCCACCAGCAGAGATCGGGGGGGCCTAGAGACCCAGTACTTC.

This clonotype was picked up a small number of times. Germline is not matched at one junction end, which may reflect a read error. The chain carries TRBV7-7 and TRBJ2-5; D is undetermined. The CDR3 length is 13 residues. CDR1 is SSHAT, CDR2 FNYEAQ, per germline (reference sequence). CDR3: CASSLYSQETQYF. The CDR3 nucleotides read TGTGCTAGCAGCTTATATAGCCAAGAGACCCAGTACTTC.

This chain uses TRBV20-1 with TRBJ1-6; D gene unclear. The CDR3 is 17 residues long. Germline CDR1 and CDR2: DFQATT and SNEGSKA (reference sequence). Trimming took 0 bases from V and 0 from J, leaving 12 bases between them. As DNA, the CDR3 is TGCAGTGCTAGAGAACAAGTGGGAAGCTCCTATAATTCACCCCTCCACTTT. Translating it yields CSAREQVGSSYNSPLHF.

This clonotype appeared a few times. The chain carries TRBV9 and TRBJ2-7, with 16 bases that match TRBD2. CDR1 SGDLS and CDR2 YYNGEE come from the germline V gene. The CDR3 is 17 residues long. V was pared by 4 bases and J by 6 bases, with 10 bases of the junction left unmatched. The DNA of the CDR3 is TGTGCCAGCAGCCCCGGGACTAGCGGGAGGGCAGGGCTCGAGCAGTACTTC. It specifies CASSPGTSGRAGLEQYF.

The V call is TRBV9, the J call TRBJ1-1, with TRBD1 as a possible D gene (6 bases). Germline V gene sequence: CDR1 SGDLS, CDR2 YYNGEE. The V end lost 4 bases, the J end lost 5 bases, and 12 bases lay between the germline ends. This CDR3 region has 13 residues. The CDR3: CASSQTGFTEAFF. The CDR3 DNA reads TGTGCCAGCAGCCAGACAGGCTTTACTGAAGCTTTCTTT.

This clonotype was counted once. The CDR3 region has the DNA TGCAGTGCTAGAGCTACGGCGGGAGGTGTGGGGGAGCTGTTTTTT. Encoded protein: CSARATAGGVGELFF. J is TRBJ2-2 and V is TRBV20-1; 8 nucleotides align to TRBD2. Germline V gene sequence: CDR1 DFQATT, CDR2 SNEGSKA (reference sequence). The CDR3 loop spans 15 amino acids. Trimming took 1 base from V and 8 from J; bases not matched to a gene: 9.

This clonotype was picked up many times. The rearrangement uses TRBV12-3 or TRBV12-4 and TRBJ2-1, with 8 bases that match TRBD2. The CDR3 loop spans 15 amino acids. Germline trimming cut 7 bases from V and 7 bases from J; bases unmatched to any gene: 12. In DNA form, the CDR3 reads TGTGCCAGCACCAAAGGACTAGCAAGCTCTAATGAGCAGTTCTTC. Protein: CASTKGLASSNEQFF.

The chain carries TRBV21-1 and TRBJ1-1; TRBD1 reflects the table's D call only, with no check against the DNA. TRBV21-1 is termed a pseudogene. This CDR3 region has 20 residues. The CDR3 sequence: CASSSRDRKPPLTMNTEAFF. The DNA of the CDR3 is TGTGCCAGCAGCAGCCGGGACAGGAAGCCTCCACTCACTATGAACACTGAAGCTTTCTTT.